This T cell receptor beta chain comes out of a study of CD8 T cells in Susac syndrome (dated by TCRdb to the late 2010s). In the study overall: Of the Susac syndrome patients who were sequenced, fewer than ten were in clinical remission while about six had clinically active disease. At blood withdrawal, Susac syndrome patients were therapy-naive, treated with corticosteroids (with IVIg additionally given to some), or treated with IVIg alone. Whether CD8+ T cell activation and differentiation in Susac syndrome was antigen driven was tested using repertoire sequencing. Study-wide findings and limitations: The study acknowledged that relatively few individuals were included in the TCR sequencing and HLA analysis. In patients with Susac syndrome, the CD4+ T cell repertoire showed no detectable clonal expansion.

Including the terminal cysteine and phenylalanine, the CDR3 comprises 15 residues. The kept DNA is CDR3 alone, 45 bases in frame from the first base. Between the V and J ends, shortened by 3 bases and 0 bases respectively, the junction contains 9 bases. The CDR1 and CDR2 encoded by the germline V gene (reference sequence) are DFQATT and SNEGSKA. Peripheral blood CD8+ and CD4+ T cells from healthy donors, Susac syndrome patients and multiple sclerosis patients were profiled using high-throughput TCR beta sequencing. Susac syndrome patients met recently defined diagnostic criteria for definite or probable disease. CD8+ TEMRA cells were enriched by FACS, while bulk CD8+ and CD4+ T cells were purified by magnetic negative isolation. Blood was collected in EDTA tubes and processed within 24 hours, with PBMCs isolated through density gradient centrifugation. PBMCs intended for TCR sequencing were cryopreserved in liquid nitrogen and thawed later in a water bath at 37 degrees C. The sorted or isolated CD4+, CD8+ and CD8+ TEMRA cells had a purity of 90% or higher.

RNA was extracted using the RNeasy kit, and about 0.5 to 1 ug of the RNA was reverse transcribed with random hexamers. TCR beta CDR3 regions were amplified with the immunoSEQ multiplex PCR assay covering 54 Vbeta and 13 Jbeta segments. PCR amplification bias was corrected by using a synthetic template baseline for primer optimization and computational correction. As for the original processing: Reads were assigned to V, D and J genes according to IMGT and analyzed in immunoSEQ Analyzer, with only productive sequences retained. Clonality was calculated as one minus the Shannon entropy normalized by log2 of the number of productive unique sequences. Public and private clones were assessed among the 100 most prevalent clones of each patient and control. Clones were defined as Susac-specific when absent from the healthy and MS cohorts, from about 1,100 published viral clones and from other ImmuneACCESS disease sequences. The public reads were run again by TCRdb, first through fastp at Q25 and then through MiXCR, and only productive beta chains were kept. For every CDR3 protein sequence, its rows merge into one entry that carries the most common genes and DNA. The V and J calls and clone size come from TCRdb's table, not from the authors' own analysis. The sample yields tens of thousands of distinct CDR3 sequences; 93% were counted once. The ten largest account for less than 0.19% of the sample.

For this clonotype: Which antigen it targets is not known. It has no much larger one-base neighbor in the sample; base qualities were not kept.

The chain couples TRBV20-1 to TRBJ1-6, with no reliable assignment of the D segment. This clonotype originated in a human donor with Susac syndrome. Specimen: CD4+ T cells from PBMCs. This receptor carries the CDR3 CSASGRSSYNSPLHF. Here is the DNA: TGCAGTGCTAGCGGGAGAAGCTCCTATAATTCACCCCTCCACTTT.